This TCR beta chain stems from a study of cytomegalovirus exposure and HLA in healthy donors. Study-level points and caveats: A later analysis linked about 17,000 TCR beta sequences to HLA alleles at 0.05 false discovery rate. TCR beta V segments were, for the most part, productive about 87% or about 30% of the time in an earlier analysis.

This clone showed up just a few times. The antigen is undetermined. V lost 5 bases and J lost 4; bases outside the gene matches: 6. The CDR3 extends over 14 amino acids. Donors showed nominal health when sampled, although they likely had unrecorded immune exposures. PCR amplification relied on 60 Vbeta primers (plus 13 Jbeta primers). Sequencing was performed with immunoSEQ multiplex PCR; in TCRdb, only in-frame clones are kept and a portion is missing. The sample shows about 120,000 clones, around 81% of them seen only once. The clonotype originates from a woman aged 30 to 39 in good health and CMV-seronegative. Sample: PBMCs. This chain uses TRBV5-3 with TRBJ1-5; 7 nucleotides match TRBD1. TRBV5-3 is marked as an open reading frame, function uncertain. The CDR3 sequence: CARSFGQDNQPQHF. The CDR3 region has the DNA TGTGCCAGAAGTTTTGGACAGGATAATCAGCCCCAGCATTTT.